The TCR beta chain under discussion was sequenced for a study of shared clonotypes between healthy human individuals. Study outcomes and limitations: Sequencing depth was predicted to influence how clonotypes are shared among donors.

Sequenced by immunoSEQ multiplex PCR; TCRdb stores in-frame clones only, minus some. The sample has about 490,000 clones; about three quarters are singletons. As for this clone: Its antigen is unidentified.

The CDR3 sequence is 15 residues long. CDR1 and CDR2 from the germline V gene are KGHSH and LQKENI. The J segment lost 5 bases and the V segment lost 3 bases, leaving 5 bases of the junction unmatched. It was 90 million to 95 million PBMCs that unsorted samples used for genomic DNA. The rearrangement uses TRBV18 and TRBJ2-5; TRBD2 matches at 11 bases. Sample: PBMCs. The TCR was taken from a woman in her 40s in good health. Some clones in this sample may be carry-over from other donors' samples. The CDR3 loop reads CASSPRTSGWETQYF. Here the CDR3 DNA reads TGTGCCAGCTCACCGAGGACTAGCGGGTGGGAGACCCAGTACTTC.